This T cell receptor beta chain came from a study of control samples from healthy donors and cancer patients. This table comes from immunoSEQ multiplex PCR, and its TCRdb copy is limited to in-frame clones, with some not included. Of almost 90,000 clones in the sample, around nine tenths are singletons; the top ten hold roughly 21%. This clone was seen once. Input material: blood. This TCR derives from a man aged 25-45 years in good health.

CDR3 protein: CASSDGHITNEKLFF. CDR3 DNA: TGTGCCAGCAGTGATGGACACATAACTAATGAAAAACTGTTTTTT. The rearrangement joins TRBV6-2 or TRBV6-3 to TRBJ1-4, with D possibly being TRBD1 (5 bases). The CDR3 consists of 15 residues. In germline, CDR1 is MNHEY, CDR2 SVGEGT. Trimming took 5 bases from V and 1 from J, leaving 11 bases between them.